This TCR beta chain is from a study of cytomegalovirus exposure and HLA in healthy donors. Study-wide results and limits: According to reports, the classifier identified cytomegalovirus status with high specificity and sensitivity.

Per the germline V gene, CDR1 is SGDLS and CDR2 is YYNGEE. V was pared by 4 bases and J by 0 bases, with 13 bases between. CDR3 length equals 15 residues. About this clone: No antigen is known for it.

The study ran its PCR with 60 Vbeta and 13 Jbeta primers. The method was immunoSEQ multiplex PCR; TCRdb's version includes in-frame clones alone and lacks a portion of them. Here the sample spans under 200,000 clones, more than 60% being singletons. The V gene is TRBV9, the J gene TRBJ1-2, with D possibly matching TRBD1 (6 bases). This TCR was recovered from a woman in her twenties or thirties in good health and CMV-seronegative. Sequenced material: PBMCs. In DNA form, the CDR3 reads TGTGCCAGCAGCCCCAAACAGGGTACTAACTATGGCTACACCTTC. Its protein product is CASSPKQGTNYGYTF.